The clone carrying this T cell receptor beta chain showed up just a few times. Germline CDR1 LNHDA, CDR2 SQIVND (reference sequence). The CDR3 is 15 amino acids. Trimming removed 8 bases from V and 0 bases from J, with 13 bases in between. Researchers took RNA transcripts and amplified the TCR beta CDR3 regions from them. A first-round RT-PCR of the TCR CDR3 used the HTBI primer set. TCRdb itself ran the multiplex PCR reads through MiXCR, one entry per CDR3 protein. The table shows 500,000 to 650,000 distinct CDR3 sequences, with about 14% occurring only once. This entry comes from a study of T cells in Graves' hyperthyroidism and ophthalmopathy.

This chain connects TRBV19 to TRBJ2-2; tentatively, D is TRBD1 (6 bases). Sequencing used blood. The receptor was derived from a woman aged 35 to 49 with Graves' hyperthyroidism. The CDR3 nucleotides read TGTGCCAGTTCAGGGGAATACGCGAACACCGGGGAGCTGTTTTTT. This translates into CASSGEYANTGELFF.